Listed below are T cell receptor beta chains from one sample, sequenced in a study of vaccination and CD4 T cells after COVID-19. For these receptors, no antigen is known. TCRdb itself ran the PCR reads through MiXCR, one entry per CDR3 protein. Of roughly 5,000 distinct CDR3 sequences listed, 28% are singletons. What was sequenced was CD4+ T cells from blood, cultured in vitro. These receptors all come from a human donor in good health. CDR3s include the opening cysteine and the closing phenylalanine or tryptophan. D genes are given only for firm matches. The size field is filled for only some rows; it gives once, few, many or a size class.

j_call v_call d_call clone_size cdr3_nt cdr3_aa
TRBJ2-7 TRBV27 TRBD1 - TGTGCCAGCAGTCCCTGGGACAGGCCCTACGAGCAGTACTTC CASSPWDRPYEQYF
TRBJ2-1 TRBV19 TRBD2 - TGTGCCAGTACCGAGCGGGGCCGATGGAACAATGAGCAGTTCTTC CASTERGRWNNEQFF
TRBJ1-1 TRBV5-4 - - TGTGCCAGCAGCTCCACACACGAAGCTTTCTTT CASSSTHEAFF
TRBJ1-6 TRBV4-1 TRBD1 few TGCGCCAGCAGCCAAGGGACAGGGTTTTCACCCCTCCACTTT CASSQGTGFSPLHF
TRBJ1-6 TRBV7-9 - few TGTGCCAGCAGCTTGTCGGGCTCCTATAATTCACCCCTCCACTTT CASSLSGSYNSPLHF
TRBJ1-5 TRBV6-1 - few TGTGCCAGCGGCCGCGACTACCTCAGCGGCAATCAGCCCCAGCATTTT CASGRDYLSGNQPQHF
TRBJ1-2 TRBV12-3/TRBV12-4 - once TGTGCCAGCAGTTTACACAGTGTCTATGGCTACACCTTC CASSLHSVYGYTF
TRBJ1-1 TRBV19 - few TGTGCCAGTAGTACGGGCCTGAACACTGAAGCTTTCTTT CASSTGLNTEAFF
TRBJ1-6 TRBV20-1 - medium-sized TGCAGTGCTAGATTTCCGGACCTAAATTCACCCCTCCACTTT CSARFPDLNSPLHF
TRBJ1-1 TRBV30 - - TGTGCCTGGAGTCCCCACCTGAACACTGAAGCTTTCTTT CAWSPHLNTEAFF
TRBJ2-2 TRBV10-3 TRBD1 few TGTGCCATCAGGGCAGGGGGGAACACCGGGGAGCTGTTTTTT CAIRAGGNTGELFF
TRBJ2-1 TRBV5-4 - - TGTGCCAGCAGCCAGGTAAACAATGAGCAGTTCTTC CASSQVNNEQFF
TRBJ1-6 TRBV12-3/TRBV12-4 - few TGTGCCAGCAGTCACAATACAGGCTCACCCCTCCACTTT CASSHNTGSPLHF
TRBJ1-2 TRBV28 - - TGTGCCAGCAGTTTTGGGCGAGGCTACACCTTC CASSFGRGYTF
TRBJ2-5 TRBV19 - few TGTGCCAGTAGTACGACTAGGGGCCGGGGGACCCAGTACTTC CASSTTRGRGTQYF
TRBJ1-2 TRBV20-1 TRBD1 few TGCAGTGCGCCGACAGGGCCTGGCTACACCTTC CSAPTGPGYTF
TRBJ2-1 TRBV6-1 - few TGTGCCAGCAGAAATTATCATGGAATTGAGCAGTTCTTC CASRNYHGIEQFF
TRBJ1-6 TRBV6-1 - medium-sized - CASSTSYNSPLHF